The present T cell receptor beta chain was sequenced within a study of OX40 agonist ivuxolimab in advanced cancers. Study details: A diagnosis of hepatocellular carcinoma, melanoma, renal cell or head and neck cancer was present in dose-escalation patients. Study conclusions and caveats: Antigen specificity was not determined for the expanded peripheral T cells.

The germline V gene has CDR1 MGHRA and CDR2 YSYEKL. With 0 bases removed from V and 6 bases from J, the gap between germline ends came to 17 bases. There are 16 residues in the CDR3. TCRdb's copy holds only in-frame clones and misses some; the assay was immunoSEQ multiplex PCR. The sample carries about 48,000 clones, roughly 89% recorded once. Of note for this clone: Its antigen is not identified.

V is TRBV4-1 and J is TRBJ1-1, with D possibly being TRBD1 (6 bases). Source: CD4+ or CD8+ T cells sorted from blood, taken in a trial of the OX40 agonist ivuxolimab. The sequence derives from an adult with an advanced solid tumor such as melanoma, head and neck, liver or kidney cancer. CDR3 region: CASSQDLSQGFPEAFF. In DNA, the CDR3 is TGCGCCAGCAGCCAAGATCTCAGCCAGGGGTTCCCTGAAGCTTTCTTT.